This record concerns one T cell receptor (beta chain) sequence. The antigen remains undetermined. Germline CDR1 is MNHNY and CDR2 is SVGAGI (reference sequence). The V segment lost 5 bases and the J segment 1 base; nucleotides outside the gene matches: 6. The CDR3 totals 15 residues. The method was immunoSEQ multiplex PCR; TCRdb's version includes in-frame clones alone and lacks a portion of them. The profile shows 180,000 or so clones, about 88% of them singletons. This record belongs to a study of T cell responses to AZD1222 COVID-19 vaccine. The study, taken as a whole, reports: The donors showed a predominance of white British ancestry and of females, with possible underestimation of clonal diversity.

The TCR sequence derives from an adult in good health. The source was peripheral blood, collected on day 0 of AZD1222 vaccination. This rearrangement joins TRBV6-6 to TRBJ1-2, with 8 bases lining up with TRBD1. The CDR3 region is CASSGDRRINYGYTF. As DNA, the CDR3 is TGTGCCAGCAGTGGGGACAGGAGAATTAACTATGGCTACACCTTC.